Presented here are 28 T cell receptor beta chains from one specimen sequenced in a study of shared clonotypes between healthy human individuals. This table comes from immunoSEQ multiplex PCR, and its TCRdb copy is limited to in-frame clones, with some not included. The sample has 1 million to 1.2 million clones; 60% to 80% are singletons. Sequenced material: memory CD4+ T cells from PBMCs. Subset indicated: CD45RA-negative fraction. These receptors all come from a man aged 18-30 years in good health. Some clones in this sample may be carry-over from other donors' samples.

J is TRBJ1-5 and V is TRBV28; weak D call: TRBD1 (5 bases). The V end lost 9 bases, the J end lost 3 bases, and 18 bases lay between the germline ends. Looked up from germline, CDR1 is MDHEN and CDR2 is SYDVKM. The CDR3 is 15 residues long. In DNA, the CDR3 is TGTGCCAGTGAAGAGCCGGGACTTACCAATCAGCCCCAGCATTTT. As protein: CASEEPGLTNQPQHF.

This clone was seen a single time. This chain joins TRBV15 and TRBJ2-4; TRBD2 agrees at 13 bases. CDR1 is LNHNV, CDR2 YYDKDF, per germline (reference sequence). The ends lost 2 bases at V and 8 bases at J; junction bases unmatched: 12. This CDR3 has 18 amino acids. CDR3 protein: CATSRSRTSGGPLDIQYF. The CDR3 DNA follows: TGTGCCACCAGCAGATCCCGGACTAGCGGGGGTCCCCTAGACATTCAGTACTTC.

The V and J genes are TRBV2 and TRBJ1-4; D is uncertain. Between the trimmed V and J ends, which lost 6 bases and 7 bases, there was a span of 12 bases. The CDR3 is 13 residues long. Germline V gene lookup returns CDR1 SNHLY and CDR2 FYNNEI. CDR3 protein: CASRGPGPEKLFF. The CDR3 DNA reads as TGTGCCAGCAGAGGACCCGGTCCTGAAAAACTGTTTTTT.

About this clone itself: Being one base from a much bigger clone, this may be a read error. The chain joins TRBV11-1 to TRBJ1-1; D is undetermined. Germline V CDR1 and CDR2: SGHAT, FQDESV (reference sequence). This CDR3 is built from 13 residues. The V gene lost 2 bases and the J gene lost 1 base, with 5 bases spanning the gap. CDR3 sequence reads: CASSLNRNTEAFF. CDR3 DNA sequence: TGTGCCAGCAGCTTAAATAGGAACACTGAAGCTTTCTTT.

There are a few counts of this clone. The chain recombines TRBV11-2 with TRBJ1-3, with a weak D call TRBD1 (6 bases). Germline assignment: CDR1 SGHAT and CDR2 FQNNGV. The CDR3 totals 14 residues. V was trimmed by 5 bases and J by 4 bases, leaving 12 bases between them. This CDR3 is CASSLQGAGNTIYF. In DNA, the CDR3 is TGTGCCAGCAGCCTACAGGGAGCAGGAAACACCATATATTTT.

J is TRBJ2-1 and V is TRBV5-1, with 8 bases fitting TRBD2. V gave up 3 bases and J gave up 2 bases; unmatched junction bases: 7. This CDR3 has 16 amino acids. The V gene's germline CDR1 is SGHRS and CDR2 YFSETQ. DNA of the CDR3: TGCGCCAGCAGCTGGGCGGGAGGCCAAACCTACAATGAGCAGTTCTTC. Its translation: CASSWAGGQTYNEQFF.

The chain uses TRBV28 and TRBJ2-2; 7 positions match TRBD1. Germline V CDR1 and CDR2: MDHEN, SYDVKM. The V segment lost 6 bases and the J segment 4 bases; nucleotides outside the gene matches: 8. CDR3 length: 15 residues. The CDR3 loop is CASSTHRGGTGELFF. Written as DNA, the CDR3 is TGTGCCAGCAGCACCCACAGGGGCGGCACCGGGGAGCTGTTTTTT. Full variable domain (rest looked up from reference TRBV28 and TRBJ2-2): DVKVTQSSRYLVKRTGEKVFLECVQDMDHENMFWYRQDPGLGLRLIYFSYDVKMKEKGDIPEGYSVSREKKERFSLILESASTNQTSMYLCASSTHRGGTGELFFGEGSRLTVL.

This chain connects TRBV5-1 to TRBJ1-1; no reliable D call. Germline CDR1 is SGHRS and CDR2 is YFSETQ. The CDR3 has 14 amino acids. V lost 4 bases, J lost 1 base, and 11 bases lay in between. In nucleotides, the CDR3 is TGCGCCAGCAGCGTCCAGGCCGGGAACACTGAAGCTTTCTTT. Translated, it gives CASSVQAGNTEAFF.

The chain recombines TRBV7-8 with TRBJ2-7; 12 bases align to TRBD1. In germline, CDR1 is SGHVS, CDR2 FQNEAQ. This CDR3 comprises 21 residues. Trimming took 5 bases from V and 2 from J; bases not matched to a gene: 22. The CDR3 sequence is CASSTSRDRGRPTLGAYEQYF. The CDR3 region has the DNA TGTGCCAGCAGCACCTCAAGGGACAGGGGGCGGCCTACTCTAGGGGCCTACGAGCAGTACTTC. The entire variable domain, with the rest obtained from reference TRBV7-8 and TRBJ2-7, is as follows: GAGVSQSPRYKVAKRGQDVALRCDPISGHVSLFWYQQALGQGPEFLTYFQNEAQLDKSGLPSDRFFAERPEGSVSTLKIQRTQQEDSAVYLCASSTSRDRGRPTLGAYEQYFGPGTRLTVT.

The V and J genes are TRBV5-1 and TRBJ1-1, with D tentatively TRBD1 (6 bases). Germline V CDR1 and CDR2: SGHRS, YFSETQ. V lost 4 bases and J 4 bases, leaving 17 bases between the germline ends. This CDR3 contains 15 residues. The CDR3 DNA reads TGCGCCAGCAGCGTGACAGGAGATGCGACCACTGAAGCTTTCTTT. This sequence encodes CASSVTGDATTEAFF.

The CDR3 DNA reads as TGCAGCGTGAAAAATCGGGACAGGGCTTTCGTTGGGACCCAGTACTTC. Translating it yields CSVKNRDRAFVGTQYF. V gene TRBV29-1 combines with J gene TRBJ2-5; 9 positions agree with TRBD1. Germline lookup yields CDR1 SQVTM and CDR2 ANQGSEA. The CDR3 runs to 16 residues. The J segment lost 7 bases and the V segment lost 6 bases, leaving 18 bases of the junction unmatched.

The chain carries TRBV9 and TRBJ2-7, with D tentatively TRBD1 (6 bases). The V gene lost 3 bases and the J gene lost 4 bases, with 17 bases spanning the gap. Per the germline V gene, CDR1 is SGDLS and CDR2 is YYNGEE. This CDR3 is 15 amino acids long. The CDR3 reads CASSAQQGFGYEQYF. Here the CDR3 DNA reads TGTGCCAGCAGCGCCCAACAGGGTTTTGGGTACGAGCAGTACTTC.

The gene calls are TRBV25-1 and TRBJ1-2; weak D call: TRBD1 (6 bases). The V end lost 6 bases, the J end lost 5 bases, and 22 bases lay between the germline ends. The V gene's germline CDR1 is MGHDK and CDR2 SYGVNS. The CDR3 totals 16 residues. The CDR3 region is CASRKPGTKGPYGYTF. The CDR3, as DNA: TGTGCCAGCAGAAAACCCGGGACAAAAGGGCCGTATGGCTACACCTTC.

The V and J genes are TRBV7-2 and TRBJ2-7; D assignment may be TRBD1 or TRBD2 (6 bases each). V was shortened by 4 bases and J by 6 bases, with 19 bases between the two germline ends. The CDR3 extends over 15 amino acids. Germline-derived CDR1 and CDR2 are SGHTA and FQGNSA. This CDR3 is CASSSIPLGGFEQYF. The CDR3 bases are TGTGCCAGCAGCTCGATACCGCTAGGGGGGTTCGAGCAGTACTTC.

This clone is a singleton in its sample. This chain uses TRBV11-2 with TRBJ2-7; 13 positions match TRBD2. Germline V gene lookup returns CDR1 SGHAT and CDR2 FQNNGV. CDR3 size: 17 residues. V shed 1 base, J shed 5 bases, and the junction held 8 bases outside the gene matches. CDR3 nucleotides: TGTGCCAGCAGCTTAGGACTCAGGACTAGCGGGAGTAACGAGCAGTACTTC. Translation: CASSLGLRTSGSNEQYF. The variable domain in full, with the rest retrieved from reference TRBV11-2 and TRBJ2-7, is EAGVAQSPRYKIIEKRQSVAFWCNPISGHATLYWYQQILGQGPKLLIQFQNNGVVDDSQLPKDRFSAERLKGVDSTLKIQPAKLEDSAVYLCASSLGLRTSGSNEQYFGPGTRLTVT.

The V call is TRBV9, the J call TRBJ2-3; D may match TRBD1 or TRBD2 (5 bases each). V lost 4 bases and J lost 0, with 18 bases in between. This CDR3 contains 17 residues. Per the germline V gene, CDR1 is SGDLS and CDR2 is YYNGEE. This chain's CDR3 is CASSPPYRTASTDTQYF. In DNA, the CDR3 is TGTGCCAGCAGCCCCCCCTACAGGACTGCTAGCACAGATACGCAGTATTTT.

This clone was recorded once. CDR3 residues: CASSLMAGRSGELFF. CDR3 nucleotide sequence: TGTGCCAGCAGCTTAATGGCAGGGAGATCCGGGGAGCTGTTTTTT. V usage is TRBV7-9 and J usage is TRBJ2-2, with D perhaps assigned TRBD1 or TRBD2 (5 bases each). V was clipped by 2 bases and J by 6 bases, with 13 bases between them. The germline gives CDR1 SEHNR, CDR2 FQNEAQ (reference sequence). This CDR3 contains 15 residues.

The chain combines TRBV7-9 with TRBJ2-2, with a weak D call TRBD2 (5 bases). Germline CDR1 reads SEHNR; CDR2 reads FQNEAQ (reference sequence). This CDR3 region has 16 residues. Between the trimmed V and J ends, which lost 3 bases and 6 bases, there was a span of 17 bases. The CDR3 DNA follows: TGTGCCAGCAGCTTCTTTCGGACTTTTGGACCCGGGGAGCTGTTTTTT. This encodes CASSFFRTFGPGELFF.

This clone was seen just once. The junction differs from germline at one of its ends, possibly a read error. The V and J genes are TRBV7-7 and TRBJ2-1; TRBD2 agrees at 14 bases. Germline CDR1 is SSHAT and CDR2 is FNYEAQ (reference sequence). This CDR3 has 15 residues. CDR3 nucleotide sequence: TGTGCTAGCAGCATGGGACTAGCGGGAGCTGATGAGCAGTTCTTC. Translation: CASSMGLAGADEQFF.

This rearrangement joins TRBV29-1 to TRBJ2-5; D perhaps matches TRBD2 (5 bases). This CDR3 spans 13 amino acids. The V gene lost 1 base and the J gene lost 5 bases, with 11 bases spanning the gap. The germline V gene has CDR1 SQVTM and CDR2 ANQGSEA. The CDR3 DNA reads TGCAGCGTTGAAGGTGGGAGCAGGGAGACCCAGTACTTC. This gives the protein CSVEGGSRETQYF.

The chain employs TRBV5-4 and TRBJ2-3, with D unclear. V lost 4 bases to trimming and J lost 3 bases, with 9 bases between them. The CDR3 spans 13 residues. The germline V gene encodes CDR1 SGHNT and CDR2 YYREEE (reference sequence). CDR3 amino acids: CASSQPPTDTQYF. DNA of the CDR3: TGTGCCAGCAGCCAACCCCCTACAGATACGCAGTATTTT.

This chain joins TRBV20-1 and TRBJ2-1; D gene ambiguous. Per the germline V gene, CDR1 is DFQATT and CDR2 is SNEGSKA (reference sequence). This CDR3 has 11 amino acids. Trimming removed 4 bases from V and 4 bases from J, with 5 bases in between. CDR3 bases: TGCAGTGCTATCCATTACAATGAGCAGTTCTTC. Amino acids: CSAIHYNEQFF.

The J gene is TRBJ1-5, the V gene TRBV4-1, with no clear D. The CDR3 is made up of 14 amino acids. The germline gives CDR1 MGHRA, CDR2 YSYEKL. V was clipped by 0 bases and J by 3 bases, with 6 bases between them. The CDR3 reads CASSQDSYNQPQHF. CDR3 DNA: TGCGCCAGCAGCCAAGACAGTTACAATCAGCCCCAGCATTTT.

Here the CDR3 DNA reads TGTGCCAGCGGATCGGGAGATAATAATGAAAAACTGTTTTTT. Its protein product is CASGSGDNNEKLFF. J is TRBJ1-4 and V is TRBV4-2; D unclear. V lost 8 bases to trimming and J lost 4 bases, with 14 bases between them. Germline assignment: CDR1 LGHNA and CDR2 YNFKEQ. The CDR3 is 14 amino acids.

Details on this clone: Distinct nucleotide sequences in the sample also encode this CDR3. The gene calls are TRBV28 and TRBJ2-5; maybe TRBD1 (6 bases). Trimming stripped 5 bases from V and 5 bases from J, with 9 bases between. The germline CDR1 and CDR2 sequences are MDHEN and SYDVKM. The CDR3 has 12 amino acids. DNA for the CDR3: TGTGCCAGCAGTCTAACAGGGGAGACCCAGTACTTC. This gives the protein CASSLTGETQYF.

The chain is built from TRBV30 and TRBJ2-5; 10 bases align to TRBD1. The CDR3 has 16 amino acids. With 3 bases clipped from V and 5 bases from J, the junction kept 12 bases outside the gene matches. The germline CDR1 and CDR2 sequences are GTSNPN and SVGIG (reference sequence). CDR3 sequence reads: CAWSQRTGGFVETQYF. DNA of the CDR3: TGTGCCTGGAGCCAAAGGACAGGGGGGTTTGTGGAGACCCAGTACTTC.

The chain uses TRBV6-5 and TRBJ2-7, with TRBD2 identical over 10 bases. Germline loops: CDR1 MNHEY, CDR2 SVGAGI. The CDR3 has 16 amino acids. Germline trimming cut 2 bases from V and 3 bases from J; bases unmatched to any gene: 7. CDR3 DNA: TGTGCCAGCAGTTACGAGCTAGCGGGAGAAGGCTACGAGCAGTACTTC. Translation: CASSYELAGEGYEQYF.

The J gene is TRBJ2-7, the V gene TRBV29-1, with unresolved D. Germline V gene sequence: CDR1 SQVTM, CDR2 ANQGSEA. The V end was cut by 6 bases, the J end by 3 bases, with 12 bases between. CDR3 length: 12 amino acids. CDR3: CSVADVDYEQYF. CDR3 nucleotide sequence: TGCAGCGTCGCCGATGTGGACTACGAGCAGTACTTC.